This TCR beta chain is from a study of cytomegalovirus exposure and HLA in healthy donors. This PCR relied on a set of 60 Vbeta primers and 13 Jbeta primers. Under the authors' procedure: An analysis that came later counted roughly 80 million unique TCR beta chains, approximately 10 million shared. Profiled with immunoSEQ multiplex PCR; TCRdb holds only in-frame clones, not every one. V, J and clone size derive from that table, while D and trimming were established from the DNA sequence. The sample yields 99,000 or so clones, over 65% seen once. Germline-derived CDR1 and CDR2 are KGHSH and LQKENI. V was shortened by 2 bases and J by 11 bases, with 15 bases between the two germline ends. This CDR3 has 13 amino acids. On this clone itself: Its antigen remains unknown.

Study results and caveats: Later on, a genetic analysis was performed. It linked a missense variant in DCLRE1C with V- and J-gene trimming of TCR beta. Across donors, presence/absence analyses took sequencing depth to be roughly uniform.

Samples came from healthy bone marrow donors. The genes are TRBV18 and TRBJ2-5; maybe TRBD2 (7 bases). The TCR originated in a man in his fifties or sixties in good health and CMV-seropositive. The sequencing sample was made of PBMCs. The CDR3 loop reads CASSPGRGREQYF. CDR3 in DNA: TGTGCCAGCTCACCAGGGCGGGGGCGGGAGCAGTACTTC.